This is a list of T cell receptor beta chains from one sample in a study of tumor-infiltrating lymphocytes in primary liver carcinoma. Via MiXCR, TCRdb re-called the multiplex PCR reads, giving one row per CDR3 protein. Of about 120,000 distinct CDR3 sequences in the sample, 55% to 65% are singletons; the top ten hold around 9.3%. Sequences were obtained from liver tumor tissue from sampling region 1. The receptors stem from a woman aged 55-75 years with primary liver carcinoma and hepatitis B virus infection. Both conserved end residues are part of each CDR3. The D gene is left open where the match is weak. The listing skips clone size in some rows; elsewhere it reads once, few, many or a size class.

j_call clone_size v_call d_call cdr3_aa cdr3_nt
TRBJ2-3 many TRBV6-4 TRBD2 CASASLAGGTDTQYF TGTGCCAGCGCTTCCCTAGCGGGAGGTACAGATACGCAGTATTTT
TRBJ1-2 NA TRBV7-9 NA CASSLERTDWRYTF TGTGCCAGCAGCTTAGAGAGGACAGATTGGCGCTACACCTTC
TRBJ2-3 few TRBV5-8 NA CASTEVRYTQYF TGTGCCAGCACCGAGGTGCGGTATACGCAGTATTTT
TRBJ2-1 NA TRBV4-1 TRBD2 CASSAGTTGTYHEHFF TGCGCCAGCAGCGCGGGGACTACCGGGACTTACCATGAGCACTTCTTC
TRBJ1-1 many TRBV6-1 NA CASSEQGRTEAFF TGTGCCAGCAGTGAACAGGGACGGACTGAAGCTTTCTTT
TRBJ1-4 NA TRBV11-2 NA CASSSGLGVNKKLLF TGTGCCAGCAGCTCGGGACTTGGTGTTAATAAAAAACTGCTTTTT
TRBJ2-2 NA TRBV29-1 TRBD2 CSVGVDGSGRDHGQLFF TGCAGCGTTGGGGTAGATGGTAGCGGGAGGGATCACGGGCAGCTGTTTTTT
TRBJ2-6 once TRBV6-5 NA CASSYRGSGANVLAF TGTGCCAGCAGTTACAGGGGCTCCGGGGCCAACGTCCTGGCTTTC
TRBJ2-5 NA TRBV11-2 NA CASNYSRGSGTEIQYF TGTGCCAGCAACTACTCCCGTGGTAGCGGGACAGAGATCCAGTACTTC
TRBJ2-3 NA TRBV11-1 NA CASCPDREDTQYF TGTGCCAGCTGCCCGGATAGGGAAGATACGCAGTATTTT
TRBJ2-3 many TRBV29-1 NA CSVESGTDTQYF TGCAGCGTTGAGAGCGGGACAGATACGCAGTATTTT
TRBJ2-1 NA TRBV11-3 NA CASGWTTQNEQFF TGTGCCAGCGGCTGGACCACCCAAAATGAGCAGTTCTTC
TRBJ2-1 many TRBV6-1 TRBD2 CASSGSSGRSGNEQFF TGTGCCAGCAGTGGGTCTAGCGGGAGATCGGGCAATGAGCAGTTCTTC
TRBJ2-1 NA TRBV11-2 NA CASETESYNEQSF TGTGCCAGCGAGACAGAGAGCTACAATGAGCAGTCCTTC
TRBJ2-5 NA TRBV11-3 NA CASSLWTAQESQYF TGTGCCAGCAGCCTATGGACTGCCCAAGAGTCCCAGTACTTC
TRBJ2-1 NA TRBV11-2 TRBD1 CASSQKCLRTGLHKQFF TGTGCCAGCAGCCAAAAGTGTTTGAGGACAGGGCTTCATAAGCAGTTCTTC
TRBJ2-2 NA TRBV11-2 NA CANSLGQANAGELFF TGTGCCAACAGTTTGGGCCAGGCAAACGCCGGGGAGCTGTTTTTT
TRBJ2-7 many TRBV6-1 NA CASSENTAPPIYEQYF TGTGCCAGCAGTGAAAATACAGCCCCACCGATCTACGAGCAGTACTTC
TRBJ2-2 NA TRBV10-3 NA CAISESRGPRELLF TGTGCCATCAGTGAGTCAAGGGGTCCCCGGGAGCTGCTTTTT
TRBJ2-7 NA TRBV2 NA CASRHRESSYEQYF TGTGCCAGCAGGCACAGGGAAAGCTCCTACGAGCAGTACTTC
TRBJ2-3 NA TRBV11-2 NA CASSLWGLTYTSDTQYF TGTGCCAGCAGCTTGTGGGGGCTAACGTACACGTCAGATACGCAGTATTTT
TRBJ2-4 few TRBV28 TRBD2 CASSFYREGPDIQYF TGTGCCAGCAGTTTTTATAGGGAGGGCCCGGACATTCAGTACTTC
TRBJ1-6 NA TRBV11-2 NA CGSSVVRRTKNSPLHF TGTGGCAGCAGCGTAGTTCGCAGGACTAAAAATTCACCCCTCCACTTT
TRBJ2-7 NA TRBV7-9 TRBD1 CASSWDRVREQYF TGTGCCAGCAGTTGGGACAGGGTACGCGAGCAGTACTTC